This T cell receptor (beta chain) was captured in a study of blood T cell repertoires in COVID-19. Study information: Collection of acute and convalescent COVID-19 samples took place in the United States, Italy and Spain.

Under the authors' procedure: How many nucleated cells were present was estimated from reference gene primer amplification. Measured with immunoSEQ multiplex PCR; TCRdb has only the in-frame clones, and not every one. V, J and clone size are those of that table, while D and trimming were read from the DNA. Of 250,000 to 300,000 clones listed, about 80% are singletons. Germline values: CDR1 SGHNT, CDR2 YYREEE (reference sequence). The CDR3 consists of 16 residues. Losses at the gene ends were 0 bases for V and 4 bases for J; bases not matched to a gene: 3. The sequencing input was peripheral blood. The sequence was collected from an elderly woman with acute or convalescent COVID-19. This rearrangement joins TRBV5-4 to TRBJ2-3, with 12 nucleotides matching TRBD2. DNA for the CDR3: TGTGCCAGCAGCTTGGGACTAGCGGGAGTTGCAGATACGCAGTATTTT. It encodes CASSLGLAGVADTQYF.